The rows below give T cell receptor beta chains drawn from one sample of a study of STAT5B mutations in CD4+ large granular lymphocyte leukemia. Clones were read by immunoSEQ multiplex PCR, and TCRdb kept only the in-frame ones, dropping some. The sample lists around 34,000 clones; around four fifths were seen once. Material: CD4+ T cells from blood buffy coats. Every receptor here comes from a human donor in good health. Both conserved end residues are trimmed from each CDR3. Clone size, where shown, is once, few, many, or a class for clones that have expanded.

j_gene,abundance,v_gene,CDR3aa
TRBJ1-1,NA,TRBV7-6,ASSLVRGRGGLNTEAF
TRBJ1-6,NA,TRBV7-8,ASSWRNSPLH
TRBJ2-7,NA,TRBV4-2,ASSQAPLDPLAASYEQY
TRBJ2-7,NA,TRBV10-3,AISESPAGGYEQY
TRBJ2-3,NA,TRBV12-5,ASGWTSGHITDTQY
TRBJ1-1,once,TRBV25-1,ASSESWVGYTEAF
TRBJ2-7,few,TRBV7-9,ASSLAYTGRGEQY
TRBJ2-1,few,TRBV7-2,ASSLSLAEYNEQF
TRBJ2-3,NA,TRBV10-3,AISSSGIDTQY
TRBJ2-7,NA,TRBV19,ASPRWDSYEQY
TRBJ2-5,NA,TRBV7-8,ASSFSRLLQETQY
TRBJ2-1,NA,TRBV7-9,ASSLDGRSNNEQF
TRBJ2-5,NA,TRBV15,ATSRDPGWETQY
TRBJ2-2,NA,TRBV7-6,ASSLQQGAGGELF
TRBJ2-1,NA,TRBV27,ASSPLWAGDRTEQF
TRBJ2-3,NA,TRBV27,ASSFSAGITDTQY
TRBJ2-7,NA,TRBV28,ASSSRVRDRGPEQY
TRBJ1-2,NA,TRBV18,ASSPDEANYGYT
TRBJ2-1,NA,TRBV21-1,ASSGLGFIHEQF
TRBJ2-7,few,TRBV4-2,ASSQDRGRYYEQY
TRBJ2-2,NA,TRBV5-1,ASSLRSGSTGELF
TRBJ2-6,NA,TRBV30,AWSTSSGANVLT
TRBJ2-3,NA,TRBV7-8,ASSLGISTDTQY
TRBJ2-3,NA,TRBV21-1,ASSKPTKASGGSADTQY
TRBJ1-1,NA,TRBV5-1,ASSGQGANTEAF
TRBJ2-1,NA,TRBV2,ASSEVRVYNEQF
TRBJ2-5,NA,TRBV5-1,ASSYGLTYQETQY
TRBJ2-7,NA,TRBV5-5,ASSLETGLYEQY
TRBJ2-3,NA,TRBV5-1,ASSLPGGPTDTQY
TRBJ2-4,NA,TRBV25-1,ASSEGPGGGLAKNIQY
TRBJ2-2,once,TRBV2,ASRGTSGYTGELF
TRBJ1-3,NA,TRBV11-2,ASSPATGSGNTIY
TRBJ2-7,few,TRBV4-1,ASSHQVSTGVYYEQY
TRBJ1-3,NA,TRBV11-2,ASSLAYRVSGNTIY
TRBJ1-2,NA,TRBV14,ASSLDRAQGYT
TRBJ2-1,NA,TRBV7-7,ASSPSTGYNEQF
TRBJ1-5,NA,TRBV9,ASSPGGVNQPQH
TRBJ1-2,few,TRBV7-2,ASSLFGTGRDGYT
TRBJ2-3,NA,TRBV5-5,ASSFLGDTQY
TRBJ1-2,few,TRBV7-2,ASSLDRIYGYT
TRBJ2-7,NA,TRBV13,ASSHRGSTYEQY
TRBJ2-5,NA,TRBV27,ASGPGGILGTQY
TRBJ2-1,NA,TRBV28,ASSPRGSGYNEQF
TRBJ2-2,few,TRBV5-4,ASSFMDRGTGELF
TRBJ2-7,NA,TRBV6-1,ASSAPSEQY
TRBJ2-1,NA,TRBV29-1,SVHTSGTYNEQF
TRBJ2-2,once,TRBV28,ASSRGQRITGELF
TRBJ1-1,NA,TRBV7-2,ASSSGGAVNTEAF
TRBJ2-5,NA,TRBV7-9,ASSLSGSETQY
TRBJ2-2,NA,TRBV7-8,ASRWTDANTGELF
TRBJ1-2,NA,TRBV21-1,ASVRGFYGYT
TRBJ2-2,NA,TRBV7-9,ASSPGGNTGELF
TRBJ1-4,once,TRBV19,ASKPRGRGLEGTNEKLF
TRBJ1-3,NA,TRBV30,AWGTGRSSGNTIY
TRBJ2-7,NA,TRBV6-1,ASEIGTGTYEQY
TRBJ1-1,NA,TRBV11-2,ASTRDRDTEAF
TRBJ1-4,NA,TRBV29-1,SAGGTRGTNEKLF
TRBJ1-1,NA,TRBV6-6,ASSYYRAWAF
TRBJ2-7,NA,TRBV18,ASSPGRDNSYEQY